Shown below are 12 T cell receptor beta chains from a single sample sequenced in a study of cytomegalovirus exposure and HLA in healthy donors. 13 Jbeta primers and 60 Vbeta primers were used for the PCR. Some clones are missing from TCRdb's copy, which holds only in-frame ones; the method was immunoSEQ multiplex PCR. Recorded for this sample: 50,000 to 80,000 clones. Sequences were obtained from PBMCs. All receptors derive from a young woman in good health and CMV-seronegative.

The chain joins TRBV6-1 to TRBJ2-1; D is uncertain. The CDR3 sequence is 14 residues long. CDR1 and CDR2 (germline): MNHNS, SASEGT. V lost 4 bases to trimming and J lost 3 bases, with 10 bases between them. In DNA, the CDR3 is TGTGCCAGCAGTGCCGTTCTCCTCTACAATGAGCAGTTCTTC. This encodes CASSAVLLYNEQFF.

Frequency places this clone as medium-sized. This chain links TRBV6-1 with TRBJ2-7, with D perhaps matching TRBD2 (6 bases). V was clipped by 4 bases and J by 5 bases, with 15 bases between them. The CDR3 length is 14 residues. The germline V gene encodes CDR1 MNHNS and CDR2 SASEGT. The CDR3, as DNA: TGTGCCAGCAGTGTTATAGCGGAGCCTAACGAGCAGTACTTC. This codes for CASSVIAEPNEQYF.

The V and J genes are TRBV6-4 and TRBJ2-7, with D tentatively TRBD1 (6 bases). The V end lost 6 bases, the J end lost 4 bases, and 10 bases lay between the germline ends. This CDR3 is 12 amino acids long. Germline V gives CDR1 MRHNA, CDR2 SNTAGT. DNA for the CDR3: TGTGCCAGCAGCGAGGGGGATTACGAGCAGTACTTC. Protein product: CASSEGDYEQYF.

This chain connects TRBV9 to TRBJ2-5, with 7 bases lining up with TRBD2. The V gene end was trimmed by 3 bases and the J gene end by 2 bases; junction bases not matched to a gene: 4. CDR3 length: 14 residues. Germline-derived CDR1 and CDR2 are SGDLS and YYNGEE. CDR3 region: CASSGGGPQETQYF. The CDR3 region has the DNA TGTGCCAGCAGCGGCGGGGGACCGCAAGAGACCCAGTACTTC.

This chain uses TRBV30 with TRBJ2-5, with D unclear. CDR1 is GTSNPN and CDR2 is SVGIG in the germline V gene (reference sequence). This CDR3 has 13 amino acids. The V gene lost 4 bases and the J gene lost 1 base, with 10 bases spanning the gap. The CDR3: CAWTTLIQETQYF. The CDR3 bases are TGTGCCTGGACGACACTCATCCAAGAGACCCAGTACTTC. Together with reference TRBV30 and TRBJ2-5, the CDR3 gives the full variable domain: SQTIHQWPATLVQPVGSPLSLECTVEGTSNPNLYWYRQAAGRGLQLLFYSVGIGQISSEVPQNLSASRPQDRQFILSSKKLLLSDSGFYLCAWTTLIQETQYFGPGTRLLVL.

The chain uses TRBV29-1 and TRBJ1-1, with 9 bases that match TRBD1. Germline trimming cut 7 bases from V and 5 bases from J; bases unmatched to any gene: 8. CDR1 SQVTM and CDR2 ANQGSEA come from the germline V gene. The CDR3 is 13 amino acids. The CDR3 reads CSARMDRGTEAFF. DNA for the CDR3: TGCAGCGCCCGGATGGACAGGGGAACTGAAGCTTTCTTT.

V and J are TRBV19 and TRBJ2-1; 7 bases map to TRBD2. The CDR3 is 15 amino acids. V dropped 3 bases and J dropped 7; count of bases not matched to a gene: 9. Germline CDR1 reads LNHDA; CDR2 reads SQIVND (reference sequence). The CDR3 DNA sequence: TGTGCCAGTAGTATGCGGGGACTAAGTGCAAATGAGCAGTTCTTC. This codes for CASSMRGLSANEQFF.

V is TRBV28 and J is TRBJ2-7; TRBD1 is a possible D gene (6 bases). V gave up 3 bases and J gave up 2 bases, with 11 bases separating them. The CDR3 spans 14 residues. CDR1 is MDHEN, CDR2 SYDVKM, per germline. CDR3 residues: CASSLRGGPYEQYF. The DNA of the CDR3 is TGTGCCAGCAGTTTGAGAGGGGGACCCTACGAGCAGTACTTC.

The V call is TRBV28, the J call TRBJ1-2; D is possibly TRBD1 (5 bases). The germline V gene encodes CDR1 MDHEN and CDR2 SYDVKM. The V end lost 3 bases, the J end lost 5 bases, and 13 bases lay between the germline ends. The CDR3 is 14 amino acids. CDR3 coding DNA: TGTGCCAGCAGTTTTTTGGGGCAGGGTTATGGCTACACCTTC. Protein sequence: CASSFLGQGYGYTF.

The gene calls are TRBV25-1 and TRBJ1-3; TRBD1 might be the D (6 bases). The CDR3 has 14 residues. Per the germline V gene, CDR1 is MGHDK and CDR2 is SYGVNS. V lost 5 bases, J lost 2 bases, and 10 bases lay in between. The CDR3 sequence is CASSQGSAGNTIYF. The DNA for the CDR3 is TGTGCCAGCAGTCAGGGGAGTGCTGGAAACACCATATATTTT.

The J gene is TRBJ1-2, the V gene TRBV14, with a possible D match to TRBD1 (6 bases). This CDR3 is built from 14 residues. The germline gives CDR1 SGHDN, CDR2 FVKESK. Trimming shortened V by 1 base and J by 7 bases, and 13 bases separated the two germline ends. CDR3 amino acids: CASSQVQGRGGYTF. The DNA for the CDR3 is TGTGCCAGCAGCCAAGTCCAGGGGCGCGGTGGCTACACCTTC.

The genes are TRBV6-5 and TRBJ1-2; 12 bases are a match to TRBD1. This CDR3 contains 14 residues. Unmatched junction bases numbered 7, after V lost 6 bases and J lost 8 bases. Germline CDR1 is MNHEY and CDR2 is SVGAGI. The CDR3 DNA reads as TGTGCCAGCAGGTCGGGACAGGGGGCCTGGGGCTACACCTTC. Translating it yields CASRSGQGAWGYTF.